This T cell receptor (beta chain) was recorded in a study of T-cell memory formation after mild COVID-19. Regarding the study as a whole: Mainly CM and EM harbored the contracting CD4+ clones; mainly EMRA harbored the CD8+ ones.

TCRdb passed the 5' RACE reads through MiXCR, listing each CDR3 protein once. The sample has just over 300,000 distinct CDR3 sequences, 19% seen once; the top ten hold more than 20%. This clonotype showed up just a few times. Its antigen remains unidentified. CDR1 SQVTM and CDR2 ANQGSEA come from the germline V gene. The CDR3 is 12 residues long. V shed 4 bases and J 7 bases; nucleotides not matched to a gene: 3. This chain joins TRBV29-1 and TRBJ2-1; 8 bases agree with TRBD1. This TCR was recovered from a man aged 18-30 years who had mild COVID-19 (a few samples of this study predate the infection). Cell type and time point are not known. Sequenced material: PBMCs or a T cell subset sorted from them (not recorded which). CDR3 sequence: CSVGTGRNEQFF. The CDR3, as DNA: TGCAGCGTTGGGACAGGGCGGAATGAGCAGTTCTTC.